Shown below are 26 T cell receptor beta chains from a single sample sequenced in a study of blood T cells in healthy people across ages. The authors ran a second PCR of 7 to 11 cycles using a sample-barcoded 5' primer and a J-beta primer mix. Each CDR3 protein gets one entry after TCRdb re-called the 5' RACE reads with MiXCR. The sample carries around 1,100,000 distinct CDR3 sequences, roughly two fifths recorded once. Specimen: blood. These receptors all stem from a man between 18 and 35 years old in good health.

This clonotype was found a few times. The chain has TRBV28 and TRBJ2-7; D might be TRBD2 (6 bases). The V gene lost 5 bases and the J gene lost 4 bases, with 15 bases spanning the gap. The CDR3 length is 14 residues. CDR1 is MDHEN and CDR2 is SYDVKM in the germline V gene. The CDR3 sequence: CASSEVGAGYEQYF. DNA of the CDR3: TGTGCCAGCAGTGAGGTCGGGGCGGGATACGAGCAGTACTTC.

This clonotype was counted a single time. This chain uses TRBV2 with TRBJ1-1, with 7 bases that match TRBD1. The V gene end was trimmed by 4 bases and the J gene end by 3 bases; junction bases not matched to a gene: 5. Germline V gene lookup returns CDR1 SNHLY and CDR2 FYNNEI. The CDR3 covers 14 residues. CDR3 in DNA: TGTGCCAGCAGTGGCAGGGGGGGATACACTGAAGCTTTCTTT. Translation gives CASSGRGGYTEAFF.

The chain couples TRBV2 to TRBJ1-1; D gene unclear. Germline CDR1 is SNHLY and CDR2 is FYNNEI. The CDR3 runs 12 residues. V was trimmed by 5 bases and J by 7 bases, leaving 11 bases between them. In nucleotides, the CDR3 is TGTGCCAGCAGTTTAAAGGCACTTGAAGCTTTCTTT. It codes for CASSLKALEAFF.

This clonotype has a handful of counts. The V gene is TRBV25-1, the J gene TRBJ1-1; perhaps TRBD1 as D (5 bases). Trimming removed 8 bases at V and 4 bases at J, with 17 bases between. The CDR3 covers 14 residues. Germline CDR1 reads MGHDK; CDR2 reads SYGVNS. CDR3: CASRPPGVGTEAFF. CDR3 coding DNA: TGTGCCAGCCGCCCGCCGGGGGTAGGCACTGAAGCTTTCTTT.

This clonotype was detected only a few times. This sequence joins TRBV20-1 and TRBJ2-1, with D possibly being TRBD2 (6 bases). Germline CDR1 is DFQATT and CDR2 is SNEGSKA (reference sequence). CDR3 length: 14 residues. V was clipped by 8 bases and J by 0 bases, with 14 bases between them. The CDR3 region has the DNA TGCAGTCCTCTAGCGCTAGACTCCTACAATGAGCAGTTCTTC. Translation gives CSPLALDSYNEQFF.

The V and J genes are TRBV20-1 and TRBJ2-5; 7 positions agree with TRBD1. The CDR3 sequence is 15 residues long. Germline V lookup: CDR1 DFQATT, CDR2 SNEGSKA (reference sequence). With V trimmed by 2 bases and J by 4 bases, 10 bases remained unmatched. CDR3 region: CSARQITGAGETQYF. The CDR3 DNA reads TGCAGTGCTAGACAAATCACAGGGGCTGGAGAGACCCAGTACTTC.

This clonotype was seen a handful of times. The chain has TRBV18 and TRBJ1-1; a weak D match, TRBD1 (5 bases). Deletions cut 1 base from V and 3 bases from J, with 12 bases between. CDR1 and CDR2 from the germline V gene are KGHSH and LQKENI. CDR3 length equals 15 residues. CDR3 amino acids: CASSPRFGGDTEAFF. DNA of the CDR3: TGTGCCAGCTCACCACGGTTCGGAGGGGACACTGAAGCTTTCTTT.

The chain uses TRBV20-1 and TRBJ1-1, with D possibly matching TRBD1 (5 bases). Germline V gene lookup returns CDR1 DFQATT and CDR2 SNEGSKA (reference sequence). The CDR3 has 13 residues. V gave up 3 bases and J gave up 1 base, with 9 bases separating them. This chain's CDR3 is CSASSRGNTEAFF. The CDR3 nucleotides read TGCAGTGCTAGTTCGAGGGGGAACACTGAAGCTTTCTTT.

The chain has TRBV29-1 and TRBJ2-6; D not certain. Germline lookup yields CDR1 SQVTM and CDR2 ANQGSEA. Between the trimmed V and J ends, which lost 0 bases and 5 bases, there was a span of 5 bases. CDR3 length: 13 amino acids. CDR3 sequence reads: CSVEESRANVLTF. The CDR3 DNA follows: TGCAGCGTTGAAGAATCCCGGGCCAACGTCCTGACTTTC.

The chain uses TRBV20-1 and TRBJ1-5; D is possibly TRBD1 (5 bases). V was trimmed by 3 bases and J by 5 bases, leaving 17 bases between them. This CDR3 spans 15 amino acids. Germline assignment: CDR1 DFQATT and CDR2 SNEGSKA (reference sequence). CDR3 amino acids: CSASGGPSCDQPQHF. As DNA, the CDR3 is TGCAGTGCTAGCGGGGGTCCCTCCTGTGATCAGCCCCAGCATTTT.

The chain combines TRBV5-1 with TRBJ1-1; 9 bases align to TRBD1. Unmatched junction bases numbered 10, after V lost 8 bases and J lost 5 bases. Germline lookup yields CDR1 SGHRS and CDR2 YFSETQ. This CDR3 has 14 residues. For the CDR3, the DNA is TGCGCCAGTACAAAACAGGGGGCTCGGACTGAAGCTTTCTTT. It translates to CASTKQGARTEAFF.

V gene TRBV7-2 combines with J gene TRBJ1-3, with 10 bases matching TRBD1. Trimming took 0 bases from V and 3 from J; bases not matched to a gene: 8. The CDR3 loop spans 18 amino acids. Germline lookup yields CDR1 SGHTA and CDR2 FQGNSA. CDR3 sequence: CASSLAGQGGFSGNTIYF. CDR3 nucleotides: TGTGCCAGCAGCTTAGCCGGACAGGGGGGATTTAGTGGAAACACCATATATTTT.

This clonotype has ten or more counts. DNA of the CDR3: TGTGCCATCAGAGACTACAGGGGACAGGTCAATGAGCAGTTCTTC. Translated, it gives CAIRDYRGQVNEQFF. This chain connects TRBV10-3 to TRBJ2-1; 8 positions agree with TRBD1. Germline CDR1 and CDR2: ENHRY and SYGVKD. Losses at the gene ends were 6 bases for V and 6 bases for J; bases not matched to a gene: 10. This CDR3 contains 15 residues.

With regard to this clonotype: One end of the junction is discordant with germline, which a read error may explain. The chain uses TRBV7-2 and TRBJ1-4; TRBD1 matches 8 bases. The germline V gene has CDR1 SGHTA and CDR2 FQGNSA. CDR3 length: 17 amino acids. The CDR3, as DNA: TGTGCCAGCAGCGGACACAGGGGGAGAACCTCTAATGAAAGACTGTTTTTT. The encoded protein is CASSGHRGRTSNERLFF.

The rearrangement joins TRBV6-1 to TRBJ1-1, with D perhaps TRBD1 (5 bases). CDR1 and CDR2 from the germline V gene are MNHNS and SASEGT. The V gene lost 2 bases and the J gene lost 1 base, with 8 bases spanning the gap. The CDR3 extends over 14 amino acids. DNA of the CDR3: TGTGCCAGCAGTGAATTTCAGGGGAACACTGAAGCTTTCTTT. It specifies CASSEFQGNTEAFF.

The chain employs TRBV4-3 and TRBJ2-1; D is possibly TRBD1 or TRBD2 (5 bases each). Germline CDR1 reads LGHNA; CDR2 reads YSLEER. The CDR3 loop spans 15 amino acids. Trimming took off 4 bases at V and 3 bases at J, with 13 bases between the two ends. In nucleotides, the CDR3 is TGCGCCAGCAGCCTCCGGGACGCAAACTACAATGAGCAGTTCTTC. This encodes CASSLRDANYNEQFF.

The gene calls are TRBV21-1 and TRBJ2-5; the table assigns TRBD1, which was not confirmed against the DNA. TRBV21-1 is termed a pseudogene. The CDR3 length is 14 residues. The CDR3 is CASSSGAPKETQYF. CDR3 sequence (DNA): TGTGCCAGCAGCTCCGGTGCCCCCAAAGAGACCCAGTACTTC.

As to this clonotype: The junction departs from germline at one end; a sequencing error may be responsible. V and J are TRBV4-3 and TRBJ2-1; D perhaps matches TRBD1 (6 bases). The CDR3 is 13 amino acids. Germline V gene data show CDR1 as LGHNA and CDR2 as YSLEER. CDR3 loop: CASTDRPYNEQFF. Written as DNA, the CDR3 is TGCGCCAGCACAGACAGGCCCTACAACGAGCAGTTCTTC.

Only a few counts were recorded for this clonotype. The chain is built from TRBV4-2 and TRBJ2-3; 13 bases match TRBD2. V dropped 6 bases and J dropped 4; count of bases not matched to a gene: 10. Germline loops: CDR1 LGHNA, CDR2 YNFKEQ. CDR3 length: 17 amino acids. The CDR3 sequence is CASRSGLAGIHPDTQYF. CDR3 nucleotides: TGTGCCAGCAGATCGGGACTAGCGGGGATCCACCCAGATACGCAGTATTTT.

The V and J genes are TRBV6-5 and TRBJ2-1, with D hard to call. The CDR3 spans 16 residues. Between the trimmed V and J ends, which lost 5 bases and 0 bases, there was a span of 14 bases. Germline V gene data show CDR1 as MNHEY and CDR2 as SVGAGI. The CDR3 loop reads CASSRTPASSYNEQFF. CDR3 DNA sequence: TGTGCCAGCAGTCGGACCCCTGCCAGCTCCTACAATGAGCAGTTCTTC.

A few counts support this clonotype. The chain uses TRBV4-2 and TRBJ1-2, with a tentative D call TRBD1 (5 bases). The CDR3 has 16 residues. The germline V gene encodes CDR1 LGHNA and CDR2 YNFKEQ. V was cut by 1 base and J by 0 bases, with 12 bases left in between. CDR3 protein: CASSQVRRDSNYGYTF. CDR3 DNA sequence: TGTGCCAGCAGCCAAGTGAGAAGGGACTCTAACTATGGCTACACCTTC.

This clonotype was counted only a few times. V gene TRBV6-1 combines with J gene TRBJ2-4, with 7 bases aligning to TRBD1. The V gene end was trimmed by 5 bases and the J gene end by 1 base; junction bases not matched to a gene: 11. Per germline, CDR1 MNHNS and CDR2 SASEGT. CDR3 size: 17 residues. The CDR3 nucleotides are TGTGCCAGCAGTCCGGGACAGCCGGGGCATGCCAAAAACATTCAGTACTTC. It codes for CASSPGQPGHAKNIQYF.

This chain connects TRBV7-2 to TRBJ2-4; TRBD2 is a possible D gene (5 bases). The CDR3 contains 15 residues. Germline V gene lookup returns CDR1 SGHTA and CDR2 FQGNSA. Trimming cost V 0 bases and J 8 bases, with 14 bases left between them. Here the CDR3 DNA reads TGTGCCAGCAGCTTAGCCCCCGGGAAAGGAGACATTCAGTACTTC. Translating it yields CASSLAPGKGDIQYF.

The chain has TRBV7-6 and TRBJ2-1; 7 positions agree with TRBD2. CDR1 is SGHVS and CDR2 is FNYEAQ in the germline V gene. V dropped 1 base and J dropped 6; count of bases not matched to a gene: 15. There are 18 residues in the CDR3. Here the CDR3 reads CASSLGLLGAGITNEQFF. The CDR3 nucleotides read TGTGCCAGCAGCTTAGGCCTCCTAGGAGCGGGGATTACCAATGAGCAGTTCTTC.

In DNA form, the CDR3 reads TGCAGCGGTGACAGGGGGAGGGCAGATACGCAGTATTTT. Its translation: CSGDRGRADTQYF. The V and J genes are TRBV29-1 and TRBJ2-3, with 9 bases lining up with TRBD1. This CDR3 spans 13 amino acids. CDR1 and CDR2 from the germline V gene are SQVTM and ANQGSEA. V dropped 7 bases and J dropped 4; count of bases not matched to a gene: 6.

The V and J genes are TRBV11-2 and TRBJ2-1; D is unclear. Trimming stripped 4 bases from V and 2 bases from J, with 12 bases between. Looked up from germline, CDR1 is SGHAT and CDR2 is FQNNGV. The CDR3 runs to 15 residues. CDR3 nucleotide sequence: TGTGCCAGCAGCTCCAGAGGCGGCCCCTACAATGAGCAGTTCTTC. Protein product: CASSSRGGPYNEQFF.